This T cell receptor beta chain originates from a study of tumor and adjacent non-tumor tissue in lung cancer. A modified ARM-PCR protocol with three rounds of nested PCR amplified TCRbeta. TCRdb reprocessed the multiplex PCR reads with MiXCR, giving one entry per CDR3 protein. The sample shows approximately 120,000 distinct CDR3 sequences, approximately 66% of them seen only once. This CDR3 contains 15 residues. Germline CDR1 is SGHAT and CDR2 is FQNNGV. RNA was extracted from bulk tissue without any cell sorting. About this clonotype: An end of the junction differs from the germline gene, which may be a read error.

This clonotype was obtained from a man aged 25 to 45 with non-small cell lung cancer. Sequenced material: lung tumor tissue. J is TRBJ2-3 and V is TRBV11-2; D unclear. The CDR3: CASSLGHMATVTQYF. The CDR3 DNA is TGTGCCAGCAGCTTAGGTCACATGGCCACAGTTACGCAGTATTTT.